The 10 T cell receptor beta chains below come from one sample, sequenced in a study of monozygotic twins with inflammatory bowel disease (dated by TCRdb to the late 2010s). The library was obtained by 5' RACE. TCRdb records Illumina HiSeq 2500 as the sequencer. TCRdb reprocessed the sequencing reads and holds a single record per CDR3 protein sequence, with no DNA. The sample table holds about 41,000 distinct CDR3 sequences. Jointly, the top ten make up about 4.9% of the sample. The sample was blood. Every receptor here comes from a human donor with ulcerative colitis or Crohn's disease, or a healthy co-twin of an affected twin (not recorded which).

V is TRBV7-6 and J is TRBJ2-1; TCRdb proposes TRBD1, but this gene call is untestable without DNA. CDR1 is SGHVS and CDR2 is FNYEAQ in the germline V gene. CDR3 length: 16 amino acids. Here the CDR3 reads CASSPLAGASYNEQFF.

The chain recombines TRBV12-3 or TRBV12-4 with TRBJ1-5; with no DNA, the TCRdb D assignment of TRBD1 cannot be verified. CDR3 length: 17 amino acids. The chain's CDR3 is CASTTGGTISYNQPQHF.

The gene calls are TRBV5-1 and TRBJ2-7. This CDR3 has 14 residues. Germline V gives CDR1 SGHRS, CDR2 YFSETQ. The CDR3 protein is CASRTDFGSYEQYF.

The rearrangement links TRBV15 to TRBJ2-2. The CDR3 contains 13 residues. Germline values: CDR1 LNHNV, CDR2 YYDKDF (reference sequence). The CDR3 reads CATSRVHDGELFF.

The chain is built from TRBV7-9 and TRBJ2-5; TCRdb lists TRBD1, though no DNA is available to test this call. The CDR3 totals 16 residues. Germline V gene data show CDR1 as SEHNR and CDR2 as FQNEAQ (reference sequence). The CDR3 is CASSRHTRGAGETQYF.

J is TRBJ1-5 and V is TRBV6-2 or TRBV6-3; TCRdb returns TRBD1, unconfirmable since there is no DNA. This CDR3 is built from 15 residues. The germline CDR1 and CDR2 sequences are MNHEY and SVGEGT. The CDR3: CASSTGTGGNQPQHF.

This chain uses TRBV19 with TRBJ1-2. Germline V CDR1 and CDR2: LNHDA, SQIVND (reference sequence). The CDR3 covers 15 residues. CDR3 in amino acids: CASSTGYAINGGYTF.

The chain recombines TRBV7-2 with TRBJ2-5; TCRdb names TRBD1, which stays unverified in the absence of DNA. The CDR3 spans 14 residues. CDR1 SGHTA and CDR2 FQGNSA come from the germline V gene. The chain's CDR3 is CASSTDSFQETQYF.

V usage is TRBV5-1 and J usage is TRBJ1-2; the TCRdb call, TRBD1, lacks DNA for checking. The germline V gene has CDR1 SGHRS and CDR2 YFSETQ. The CDR3 sequence is 15 residues long. The CDR3 here is CASSLPGQGSYGYTF.

The J gene is TRBJ2-1, the V gene TRBV18; there is no DNA to check the TCRdb D call of TRBD1. Germline loops: CDR1 KGHSH, CDR2 LQKENI. This CDR3 comprises 17 residues. The CDR3: CASSPYEGQGVPYEQFF. Based on the CDR3 plus reference TRBV18 and TRBJ2-1, the full variable domain is NAGVMQNPRHLVRRRGQEARLRCSPMKGHSHVYWYRQLPEEGLKFMVYLQKENIIDESGMPKERFSAEFPKEGPSILRIQQVVRGDSAAYFCASSPYEGQGVPYEQFFGPGTRLTVL.